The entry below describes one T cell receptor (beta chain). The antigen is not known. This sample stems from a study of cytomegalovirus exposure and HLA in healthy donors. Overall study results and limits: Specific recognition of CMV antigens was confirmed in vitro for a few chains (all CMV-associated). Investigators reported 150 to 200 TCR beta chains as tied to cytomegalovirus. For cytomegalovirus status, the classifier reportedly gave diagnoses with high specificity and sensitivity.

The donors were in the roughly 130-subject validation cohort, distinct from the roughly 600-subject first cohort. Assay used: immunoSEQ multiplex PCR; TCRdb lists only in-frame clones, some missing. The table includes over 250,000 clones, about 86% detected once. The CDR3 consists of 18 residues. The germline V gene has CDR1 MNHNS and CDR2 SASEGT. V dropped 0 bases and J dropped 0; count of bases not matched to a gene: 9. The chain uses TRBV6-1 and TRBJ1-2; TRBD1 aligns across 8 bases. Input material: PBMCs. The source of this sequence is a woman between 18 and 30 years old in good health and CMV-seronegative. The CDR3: CASSEAYYDRGPNYGYTF. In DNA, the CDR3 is TGTGCCAGCAGTGAAGCCTACTACGACAGGGGACCTAACTATGGCTACACCTTC.